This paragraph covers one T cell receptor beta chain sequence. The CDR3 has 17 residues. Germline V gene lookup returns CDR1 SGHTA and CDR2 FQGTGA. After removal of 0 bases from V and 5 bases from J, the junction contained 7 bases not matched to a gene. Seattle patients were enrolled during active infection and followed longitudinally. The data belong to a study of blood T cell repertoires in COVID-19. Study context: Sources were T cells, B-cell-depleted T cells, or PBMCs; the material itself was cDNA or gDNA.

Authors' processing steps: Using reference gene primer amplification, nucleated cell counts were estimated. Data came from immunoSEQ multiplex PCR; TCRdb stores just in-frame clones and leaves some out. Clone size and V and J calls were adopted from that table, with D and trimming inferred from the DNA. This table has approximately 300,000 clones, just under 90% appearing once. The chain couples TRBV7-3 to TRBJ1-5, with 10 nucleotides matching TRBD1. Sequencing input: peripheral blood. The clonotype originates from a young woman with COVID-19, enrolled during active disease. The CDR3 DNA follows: TGTGCCAGCAGCTTAACAGCGACAGGGGGCGGGCATCAGCCCCAGCATTTT. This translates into CASSLTATGGGHQPQHF.